One sample yielded the 16 T cell receptor beta chains listed below, sequenced in a study of vaccination and CD4 T cells after COVID-19. Treatment noted: 10-day PBMC culture with coronavirus spike peptide pools or control peptides (ViraFEST assay). For these TCRs, the target antigens are not known. CD4+ T cells that had been cultured provided DNA sequenced with the Oncomine TCR Beta short-read assay. A single record per CDR3 protein comes from TCRdb applying MiXCR to the PCR reads. In the table there are about 13,000 distinct CDR3 sequences, nearly 60% of which are singletons. The source was cultured CD4+ T cells from blood, collected after SARS-CoV-2 vaccination. The source is a human donor with COVID-19.

This clonotype came up a few times. The rearrangement uses TRBV27 and TRBJ2-1; TRBD2 matches 9 bases. Germline V gene data show CDR1 as MNHEY and CDR2 as SMNVEV (reference sequence). The CDR3 is 13 residues long. Germline trimming cut 5 bases from V and 12 bases from J; bases unmatched to any gene: 8. CDR3 coding DNA: TGTGCCAGCAGTCAGCGGGGGGCCACCCCGCAGTTCTTC. Its protein product is CASSQRGATPQFF.

The genes are TRBV7-2 and TRBJ2-2; no reliable D call. Trimming removed 2 bases from V and 0 bases from J, with 4 bases in between. The CDR3 sequence is 14 residues long. Germline CDR1 and CDR2: SGHTA and FQGNSA. CDR3 DNA: TGTGCCAGCAGCTTACCAACGAACACCGGGGAGCTGTTTTTT. This sequence encodes CASSLPTNTGELFF.

By frequency in the sample, this clonotype is medium-sized. CDR3 region: CASSSGQGISGELFF. In DNA form, the CDR3 reads TGTGCCAGCAGCTCAGGACAGGGGATATCCGGGGAGCTGTTTTTT. This rearrangement joins TRBV7-2 to TRBJ2-2; 9 nucleotides line up with TRBD1. V was pared by 4 bases and J by 6 bases, with 6 bases of the junction left unmatched. The germline CDR1 and CDR2 sequences are SGHTA and FQGNSA. This CDR3 has 15 residues.

This clonotype was seen more than once but under ten times. The chain recombines TRBV7-2 with TRBJ1-1; D not certain. The CDR3 spans 12 residues. Germline CDR1 is SGHTA and CDR2 is FQGNSA. V lost 10 bases and J lost 1, with 10 bases in between. CDR3 DNA sequence: TGTGCCACCTCTACGAGGAACACTGAAGCTTTCTTT. This encodes CATSTRNTEAFF.

This clonotype was found a few times. This chain links TRBV27 with TRBJ2-3; 11 bases align to TRBD2. Germline CDR1 and CDR2: MNHEY and SMNVEV (reference sequence). V lost 2 bases to trimming and J lost 3 bases; unmatched junction nucleotides: 4. The CDR3 has 16 residues. The CDR3 loop reads CASSLASGGLTDTQYF. The CDR3 nucleotides read TGTGCCAGCAGTTTAGCTAGCGGGGGGTTGACAGATACGCAGTATTTT.

The chain carries TRBV19 and TRBJ2-5; 10 bases match TRBD2. V lost 2 bases, J lost 3 bases, and 6 bases stayed unmatched. Germline lookup yields CDR1 LNHDA and CDR2 SQIVND (reference sequence). This CDR3 is built from 16 residues. This CDR3 is CASSISHLAGEETQYF. The DNA for the CDR3 is TGTGCCAGTAGTATATCTCATCTAGCGGGGGAAGAGACCCAGTACTTC.

The chain couples TRBV6-4 to TRBJ1-6; D unresolved. The germline V gene encodes CDR1 MRHNA and CDR2 SNTAGT. CDR3 length equals 13 residues. Trimming left V 10 bases short and J 6 bases short, with 13 bases between. The CDR3 DNA sequence: TGTGCCATCGACCGGGGTGGTAATTCACCCCTCCACTTT. Translating gives CAIDRGGNSPLHF.

This chain connects TRBV11-2 to TRBJ2-5; 8 bases are a match to TRBD2. Germline CDR1 and CDR2: SGHAT and FQNNGV. V dropped 3 bases and J dropped 5; count of bases not matched to a gene: 11. The CDR3 sequence is 16 residues long. CDR3 loop: CASSFRLRGAVETQYF. In nucleotides, the CDR3 is TGTGCCAGCAGCTTTAGGTTGCGGGGGGCCGTCGAGACCCAGTACTTC.

This chain connects TRBV20-1 to TRBJ1-1, with D unclear. Trimming removed 3 bases from V and 1 base from J, with 15 bases in between. Germline loops: CDR1 DFQATT, CDR2 SNEGSKA (reference sequence). The CDR3 contains 15 residues. In DNA form, the CDR3 reads TGCAGTGCTAGTGCCTTCGGTCAGGCGAACACTGAAGCTTTCTTT. Its translation is CSASAFGQANTEAFF.

The genes are TRBV30 and TRBJ1-5, with D unresolved. The CDR3 loop spans 16 amino acids. Trimming took 3 bases from V and 1 from J, leaving 16 bases between them. Per germline, CDR1 GTSNPN and CDR2 SVGIG (reference sequence). The CDR3 loop is CAWSDKARRSNQPQHF. The CDR3 bases are TGTGCCTGGAGCGACAAGGCCCGGCGAAGCAATCAGCCCCAGCATTTT.

This clonotype has just one count. V gene TRBV27 combines with J gene TRBJ2-1; D is undetermined. The CDR3 loop spans 15 amino acids. Between the trimmed V and J ends, which lost 2 bases and 2 bases, there was a span of 10 bases. The V gene's germline CDR1 is MNHEY and CDR2 SMNVEV (reference sequence). For the CDR3, the DNA is TGTGCCAGCAGTTTAGAGTCACGGGCCTACAATGAGCAGTTCTTC. It encodes CASSLESRAYNEQFF.

This clonotype was seen a handful of times. The genes are TRBV19 and TRBJ2-7, with 13 bases matching TRBD2. Germline V CDR1 and CDR2: LNHDA, SQIVND (reference sequence). Unmatched junction bases numbered 12, after V lost 4 bases and J lost 3 bases. This CDR3 spans 18 amino acids. DNA of the CDR3: TGTGCCAGTAGTACAGAATACGGGACTAGCGGGGCTCTCTACGAGCAGTACTTC. This translates into CASSTEYGTSGALYEQYF. Based on the CDR3 plus reference TRBV19 and TRBJ2-7, the full variable domain is DGGITQSPKYLFRKEGQNVTLSCEQNLNHDAMYWYRQDPGQGLRLIYYSQIVNDFQKGDIAEGYSVSREKKESFPLTVTSAQKNPTAFYLCASSTEYGTSGALYEQYFGPGTRLTVT.

This rearrangement joins TRBV7-8 to TRBJ2-5; 7 bases agree with TRBD2. The CDR3 consists of 16 residues. V shed 1 base and J 5 bases; nucleotides not matched to a gene: 10. The germline CDR1 and CDR2 sequences are SGHVS and FQNEAQ. CDR3 nucleotide sequence: TGTGCCAGCAGCTTAGGGGGGGGAGGGACCAGGGAGACCCAGTACTTC. Protein product: CASSLGGGGTRETQYF.

This clonotype came up a few times. This sequence joins TRBV6-2 or TRBV6-3 and TRBJ2-5, with D hard to call. The CDR3 runs 12 residues. V was pared by 6 bases and J by 5 bases, with 10 bases between. Germline V gene lookup returns CDR1 MNHEY and CDR2 SVGEGT. The CDR3 loop is CASSRGLETQYF. The CDR3 region has the DNA TGTGCCAGCAGCCGTGGTTTGGAGACCCAGTACTTC.

In its sample, this clonotype was seen a few times. The rearrangement uses TRBV7-8 and TRBJ1-6, with TRBD1 identical over 11 bases. There are 17 residues in the CDR3. J gave up 10 bases and V 1 base, and 9 bases lay outside the gene matches. Germline V gene lookup returns CDR1 SGHVS and CDR2 FQNEAQ. The CDR3 region has the DNA TGTGCCAGCAGCTTAGGGACAGGGGGCGCGAAAAACTCACCCCTCCACTTT. This translates into CASSLGTGGAKNSPLHF.

There are a few counts of this clonotype. The chain carries TRBV20-1 and TRBJ1-5, with a tentative D call TRBD1 (6 bases). This CDR3 is built from 14 residues. V lost 3 bases and J 3 bases, leaving 12 bases between the germline ends. Germline CDR1 and CDR2: DFQATT and SNEGSKA (reference sequence). The CDR3 DNA is TGCAGTGCTAGGGCGACAGGTGCCAATCAGCCCCAGCATTTT. Amino acids: CSARATGANQPQHF.